This TCR beta chain is from a study of naive and memory T cell subsets. This clonotype was recorded a few times. Germline lookup yields CDR1 SNHLY and CDR2 FYNNEI. Trimming took off 7 bases at V and 5 bases at J, with 17 bases between the two ends. The CDR3 spans 15 residues. Both TRBC1 and TRBC2 were covered by a beta constant-region primer of two equimolar oligonucleotides. TCRdb called the UMI-ligation and nested PCR reads again in MiXCR, with one record for every CDR3 protein. The sample consists of about 90,000 distinct CDR3 sequences, 7% of them appearing once. The chain uses TRBV2 and TRBJ2-2; D gene unclear. Sample: central memory CD4+ T cells from blood. The TCR was taken from a human donor in good health. The CDR3 spells CASIKNSAGTGELFF. The CDR3, as DNA: TGTGCCAGCATAAAGAATTCGGCTGGGACCGGGGAGCTGTTTTTT.